These 8 T cell receptor beta chains came from one sample sequenced in a study of T cell responses to AZD1222 COVID-19 vaccine. Only in-frame clones appear in the TCRdb table, and some are missing; sequencing was by immunoSEQ multiplex PCR. The sample has under 200,000 clones, approximately 94% seen once. The starting material was peripheral blood, obtained 28 days after the second dose of the MenACWY control vaccine. The source of these receptors is an adult who received the MenACWY meningococcal vaccine as a control.

This chain uses TRBV5-8 with TRBJ2-1, with 9 bases that match TRBD1. V gave up 1 base and J gave up 3 bases; unmatched junction bases: 8. The CDR3 has 17 residues. Germline V gives CDR1 SGHTS, CDR2 YDEGEE. CDR3 loop: CASSLHFGTGNYNEQFF. CDR3 in DNA: TGTGCCAGCAGCTTGCATTTCGGGACAGGGAACTACAATGAGCAGTTCTTC. The variable domain in full, with the rest retrieved from reference TRBV5-8 and TRBJ2-1, is EAGVTQSPTHLIKTRGQQATLRCSPISGHTSVYWYQQALGLGLQFLLWYDEGEERNRGNFPPRFSGRQFPNYSSELNVNALELEDSALYLCASSLHFGTGNYNEQFFGPGTRLTVL.

The rearrangement uses TRBV7-9 and TRBJ2-7; the D gene is possibly TRBD1 (6 bases). In germline, CDR1 is SEHNR, CDR2 FQNEAQ (reference sequence). The CDR3 totals 15 residues. Trimming took 3 bases from V and 0 from J, leaving 12 bases between them. CDR3 sequence (DNA): TGTGCCAGCAGCTTCAGAACAGGGCTCTCCTACGAGCAGTACTTC. Translating it yields CASSFRTGLSYEQYF.

This chain joins TRBV19 and TRBJ2-5; D call uncertain. Germline V gives CDR1 LNHDA, CDR2 SQIVND (reference sequence). V was clipped by 3 bases and J by 1 base, with 9 bases between them. The CDR3 loop spans 14 amino acids. The CDR3 coding sequence is TGTGCCAGTAGTATGTGGAGACTCCAAGAGACCCAGTACTTC. This gives the protein CASSMWRLQETQYF. Together with reference TRBV19 and TRBJ2-5, the CDR3 gives the full variable domain: DGGITQSPKYLFRKEGQNVTLSCEQNLNHDAMYWYRQDPGQGLRLIYYSQIVNDFQKGDIAEGYSVSREKKESFPLTVTSAQKNPTAFYLCASSMWRLQETQYFGPGTRLLVL.

This clone was observed once. The chain employs TRBV6-5 and TRBJ1-2; D is ambiguous. With 7 bases removed from V and 1 base from J, the gap between germline ends came to 10 bases. Germline loops: CDR1 MNHEY, CDR2 SVGAGI. The CDR3 extends over 13 amino acids. The CDR3 is CASTETFNYGYTF. The CDR3, as DNA: TGTGCCAGCACAGAGACCTTTAACTATGGCTACACCTTC.

V is TRBV19 and J is TRBJ1-1, with TRBD1 matching 9 bases. The J segment lost 5 bases and the V segment lost 6 bases, leaving 7 bases of the junction unmatched. This CDR3 spans 14 amino acids. Germline assignment: CDR1 LNHDA and CDR2 SQIVND (reference sequence). The CDR3 is CASSRTGERTEAFF. As DNA, the CDR3 is TGTGCCAGTAGCAGGACAGGGGAGAGGACTGAAGCTTTCTTT.

J is TRBJ2-2 and V is TRBV6-5; D is undetermined. Trimming pared 11 bases from V and 0 bases from J, leaving 10 bases between. The CDR3 length is 13 residues. CDR1 and CDR2 from the germline V gene are MNHEY and SVGAGI. The CDR3 DNA is TGTGCCTCCATTGCGACGAACACCGGGGAGCTGTTTTTT. Its protein is CASIATNTGELFF.

This clone has a handful of counts. The chain couples TRBV18 to TRBJ1-4; D remains unclear. This CDR3 is 13 amino acids long. Germline values: CDR1 KGHSH, CDR2 LQKENI. Trimming pared 5 bases from V and 7 bases from J, leaving 11 bases between. The CDR3 nucleotides read TGTGCCAGCTCAACCTTGGAAGGTGAAAAACTGTTTTTT. Amino acids: CASSTLEGEKLFF.

This clone was seen just once. The genes are TRBV2 and TRBJ1-2, with D possibly matching TRBD1 (6 bases). The CDR3 sequence is 15 residues long. Germline CDR1 is SNHLY and CDR2 is FYNNEI. V lost 7 bases and J lost 8, with 23 bases in between. CDR3 DNA sequence: TGTGCCAGCACGTCACAGGGCCAGTCGGCCGGGGGCTACACCTTC. Protein sequence: CASTSQGQSAGGYTF.